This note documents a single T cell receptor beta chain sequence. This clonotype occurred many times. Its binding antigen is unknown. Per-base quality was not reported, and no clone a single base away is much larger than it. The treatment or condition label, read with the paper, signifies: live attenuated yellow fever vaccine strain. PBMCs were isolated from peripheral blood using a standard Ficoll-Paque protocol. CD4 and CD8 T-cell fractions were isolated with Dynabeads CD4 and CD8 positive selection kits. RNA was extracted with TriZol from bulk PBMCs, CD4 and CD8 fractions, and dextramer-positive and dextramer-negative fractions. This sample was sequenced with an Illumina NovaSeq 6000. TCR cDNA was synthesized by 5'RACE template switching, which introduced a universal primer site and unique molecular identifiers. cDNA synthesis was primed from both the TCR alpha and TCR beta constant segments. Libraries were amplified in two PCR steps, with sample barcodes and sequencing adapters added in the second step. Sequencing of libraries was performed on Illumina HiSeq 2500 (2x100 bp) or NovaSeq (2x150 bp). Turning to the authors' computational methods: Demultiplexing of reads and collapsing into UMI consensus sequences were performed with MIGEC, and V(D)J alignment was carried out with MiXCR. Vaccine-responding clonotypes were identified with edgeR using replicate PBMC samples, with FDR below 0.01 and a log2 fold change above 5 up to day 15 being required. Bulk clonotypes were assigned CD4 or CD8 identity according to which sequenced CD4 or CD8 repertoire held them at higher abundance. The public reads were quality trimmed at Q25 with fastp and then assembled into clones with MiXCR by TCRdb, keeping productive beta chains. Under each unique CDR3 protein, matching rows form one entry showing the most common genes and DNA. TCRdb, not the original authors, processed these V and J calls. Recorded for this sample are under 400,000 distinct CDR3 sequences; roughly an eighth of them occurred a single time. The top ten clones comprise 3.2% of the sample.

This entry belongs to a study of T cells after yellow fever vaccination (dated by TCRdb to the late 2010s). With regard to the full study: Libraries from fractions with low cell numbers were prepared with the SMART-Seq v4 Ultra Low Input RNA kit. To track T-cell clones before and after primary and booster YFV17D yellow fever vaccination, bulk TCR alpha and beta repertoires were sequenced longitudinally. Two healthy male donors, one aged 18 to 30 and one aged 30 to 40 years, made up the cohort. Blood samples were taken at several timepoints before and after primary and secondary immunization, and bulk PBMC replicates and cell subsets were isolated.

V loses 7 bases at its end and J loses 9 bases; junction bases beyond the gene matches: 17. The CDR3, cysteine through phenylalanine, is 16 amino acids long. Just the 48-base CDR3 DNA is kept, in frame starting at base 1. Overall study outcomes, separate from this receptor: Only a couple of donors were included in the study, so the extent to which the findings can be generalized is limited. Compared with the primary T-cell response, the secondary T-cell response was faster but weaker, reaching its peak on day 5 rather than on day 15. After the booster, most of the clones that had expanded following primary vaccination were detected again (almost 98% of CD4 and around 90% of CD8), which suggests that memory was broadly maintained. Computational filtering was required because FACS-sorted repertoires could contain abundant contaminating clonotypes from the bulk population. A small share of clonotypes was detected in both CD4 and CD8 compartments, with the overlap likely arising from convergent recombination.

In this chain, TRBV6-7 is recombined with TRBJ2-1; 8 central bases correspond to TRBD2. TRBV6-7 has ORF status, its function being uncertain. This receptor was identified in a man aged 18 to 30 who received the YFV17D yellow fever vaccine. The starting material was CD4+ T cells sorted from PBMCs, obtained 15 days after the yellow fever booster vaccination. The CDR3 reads CASTEIAGPEPGEQFF. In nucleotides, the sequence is TGTGCCAGCACCGAAATAGCGGGACCAGAGCCTGGTGAGCAGTTCTTC.